This entry features one T cell receptor beta chain sequence. This entry comes from a study of technical replicates of blood from several donors. Assay: immunoSEQ multiplex PCR; the TCRdb copy retains only in-frame clones and omits some. The table records about 81,000 clones, roughly four fifths of them present only once. Losses at the gene ends were 0 bases for V and 1 base for J; bases not matched to a gene: 4. The CDR3 is 16 amino acids. Per germline, CDR1 SGDLS and CDR2 YYNGEE. Sequencing used PBMCs. This TCR derives from a human donor in good health. Some clones in this sample may be carry-over from other donors' samples. V gene TRBV9 combines with J gene TRBJ2-1; 7 nucleotides agree with TRBD2. CDR3 loop: CASSVDGGGSYNEQFF. The CDR3 bases are TGTGCCAGCAGCGTAGACGGCGGGGGTTCCTACAATGAGCAGTTCTTC.